These T cell receptor beta chains were read from a single sample in a study of blood T cells in healthy people across ages. TCRdb analysed the 5' RACE reads with MiXCR anew, one entry per CDR3 protein. Of some 850,000 distinct CDR3 sequences listed, about 26% are singletons. These records were also assigned to another study, of T cells of mothers and their children.

Sequencing used blood. These receptors were collected from a boy aged 5-17 years in good health. The CDR3 runs from the conserved cysteine through the conserved F or W. Each record gives: clone size, J gene, D gene, V gene, CDR3 DNA, CDR3 protein. A D gene is named only where the DNA matches it firmly. Part of the rows lack a size; the others show once, few, many or a class for expanded clones.

clone_size: NA; j_call: TRBJ2-3; d_call: TRBD1; v_call: TRBV29-1; cdr3_nt: TGCAGCCACAGGGGGAGTTCAGATACGCAGTATTTT; cdr3_aa: CSHRGSSDTQYF
clone_size: NA; j_call: TRBJ2-1; d_call: TRBD1; v_call: TRBV3-1; cdr3_nt: TGTGCCAGCAGCCAAGCCGGACAGGGGGCCGTAGTTCTTGAGCAGTTCTTC; cdr3_aa: CASSQAGQGAVVLEQFF
clone_size: few; j_call: TRBJ2-5; d_call: TRBD2; v_call: TRBV6-5; cdr3_nt: TGTGCCCCCTCCGGGACTAGCGACCAAGAGACCCAGTACTTC; cdr3_aa: CAPSGTSDQETQYF
clone_size: few; j_call: TRBJ2-5; d_call: NA; v_call: TRBV2; cdr3_nt: TGTGCCGCGGAGACTCCGCAAGAGACCCAGTACTTC; cdr3_aa: CAAETPQETQYF
clone_size: NA; j_call: TRBJ2-5; d_call: TRBD1; v_call: TRBV29-1; cdr3_nt: TGCAGCGTTGAAGCGGGACAGACACAAGAGACCCAGTACTTC; cdr3_aa: CSVEAGQTQETQYF
clone_size: few; j_call: TRBJ2-7; d_call: TRBD2; v_call: TRBV7-2; cdr3_nt: TGTGCCAGCAGCTTAGCTACTAGCGGGGGGGACTACGAGCAGTACTTC; cdr3_aa: CASSLATSGGDYEQYF
clone_size: many; j_call: TRBJ2-5; d_call: TRBD2; v_call: TRBV20-1; cdr3_nt: TGCAGTGCTCCCGGACTAGCGGGGGGGCAGGGGGAGACCCAGTACTTC; cdr3_aa: CSAPGLAGGQGETQYF
clone_size: few; j_call: TRBJ2-5; d_call: TRBD1; v_call: TRBV10-2; cdr3_nt: TGCGCCAGCATCAGGGACAGGGGAGAGACCCAGTACTTC; cdr3_aa: CASIRDRGETQYF
clone_size: NA; j_call: TRBJ2-4; d_call: NA; v_call: TRBV12-3/TRBV12-4; cdr3_nt: TGTGCCAGCGGGCATACCCTGGACAAAAACATTCAGTACTTC; cdr3_aa: CASGHTLDKNIQYF
clone_size: NA; j_call: TRBJ2-5; d_call: NA; v_call: TRBV5-1; cdr3_nt: TGCGCCAGCAGCTTGAACCATCGCGAGACCCAGTACTTC; cdr3_aa: CASSLNHRETQYF
clone_size: NA; j_call: TRBJ2-1; d_call: TRBD2; v_call: TRBV11-2; cdr3_nt: TGTGCCAGCAGCCCGGGGACTAGCTTCTACAATGAGCAGTTCTTC; cdr3_aa: CASSPGTSFYNEQFF
clone_size: NA; j_call: TRBJ1-6; d_call: TRBD1; v_call: TRBV12-3/TRBV12-4; cdr3_nt: TGTGCCAGCAGTTTAAGGGGGACAGGAAATTCACCCCTCCACTTT; cdr3_aa: CASSLRGTGNSPLHF
clone_size: few; j_call: TRBJ2-7; d_call: NA; v_call: TRBV29-1; cdr3_nt: TGCAGCGTTGGGCAGGACTACGAGCAGTACTTC; cdr3_aa: CSVGQDYEQYF
clone_size: few; j_call: TRBJ2-7; d_call: TRBD1; v_call: TRBV12-3/TRBV12-4; cdr3_nt: TGCGCCAGCAGGAACCGGGACAGGGGTTACGAGCAGTACTTC; cdr3_aa: CASRNRDRGYEQYF
clone_size: NA; j_call: TRBJ2-3; d_call: TRBD1; v_call: TRBV6-2/TRBV6-3; cdr3_nt: TGTGCCAGCAGTCCCGCGGCAGGGGGCTTCACAGATACGCAGTATTTT; cdr3_aa: CASSPAAGGFTDTQYF
clone_size: NA; j_call: TRBJ1-2; d_call: NA; v_call: TRBV19; cdr3_nt: TGTGCCAGTACCTACGGGGCAAACTATGGCTACACCTTC; cdr3_aa: CASTYGANYGYTF
clone_size: NA; j_call: TRBJ1-2; d_call: NA; v_call: TRBV20-1; cdr3_nt: TGCAGTGCTATTGGCAGGGGCTATGGCTACACCTTC; cdr3_aa: CSAIGRGYGYTF